These 23 T cell receptor beta chains were all obtained from the same sample, sequenced in a study of blood T cell repertoires in COVID-19. Method: immunoSEQ multiplex PCR; TCRdb's copy keeps in-frame clones and lacks some. The sample includes some 100,000 clones, approximately 92% seen only once; the top ten take 5.7%. Sequencing was carried out using peripheral blood. The source of these receptors is a middle-aged man with active COVID-19.

The chain uses TRBV28 and TRBJ1-1; 9 bases line up with TRBD1. The CDR3 covers 14 residues. Germline CDR1 and CDR2: MDHEN and SYDVKM. The V gene end was trimmed by 8 bases and the J gene end by 4 bases; junction bases not matched to a gene: 8. The CDR3 bases are TGTGCCAGCTTCCGGGACAGGGTGGGCACTGAAGCTTTCTTT. This translates into CASFRDRVGTEAFF.

The V and J genes are TRBV5-8 and TRBJ2-1; 8 bases align to TRBD1. Germline CDR1 is SGHTS and CDR2 is YDEGEE. The CDR3 spans 12 residues. V dropped 6 bases and J dropped 9; count of bases not matched to a gene: 5. The CDR3 DNA reads TGTGCCAGCAACCAACAGGGGGTTGAGCAGTTCTTC. This translates into CASNQQGVEQFF.

The rearrangement uses TRBV7-6 and TRBJ2-1; 10 bases align to TRBD1. This CDR3 has 16 residues. Germline V gives CDR1 SGHVS, CDR2 FNYEAQ. Trimming cost V 5 bases and J 9 bases; bases outside gene matches: 13. The CDR3 loop is CASSPRGGQGRGEQFF. CDR3 nucleotide sequence: TGTGCCAGCAGCCCCAGGGGGGGACAGGGGAGAGGTGAGCAGTTCTTC. Complete variable domain (other parts from reference TRBV7-6 and TRBJ2-1): GAGVSQSPRYKVTKRGQDVALRCDPISGHVSLYWYRQALGQGPEFLTYFNYEAQQDKSGLPNDRFSAERPEGSISTLTIQRTEQRDSAMYRCASSPRGGQGRGEQFFGPGTRLTVL.

The chain combines TRBV6-1 with TRBJ1-2; possibly TRBD1 for D (6 bases). The germline V gene has CDR1 MNHNS and CDR2 SASEGT. Trimming removed 1 base at V and 4 bases at J, with 16 bases between. This CDR3 has 16 amino acids. CDR3: CASSEEQTGYGYGYTF. The CDR3 coding sequence is TGTGCCAGCAGTGAAGAACAAACAGGGTACGGCTATGGCTACACCTTC.

The rearrangement links TRBV19 to TRBJ1-5, with TRBD1 matching 7 bases. Germline lookup yields CDR1 LNHDA and CDR2 SQIVND (reference sequence). The CDR3 extends over 15 amino acids. The trim removed 0 bases at V and 7 bases at J, leaving 6 bases unmatched. The CDR3 DNA is TGTGCCAGTAGTATAGACGACAGGGCAGGACAGCCCCAGCATTTT. This sequence encodes CASSIDDRAGQPQHF.

The gene calls are TRBV6-5 and TRBJ2-3; 8 bases agree with TRBD2. In germline, CDR1 is MNHEY, CDR2 SVGAGI. The junction had 6 bases not matched to a gene; V was cut back by 6 bases and J by 1 base. This CDR3 region has 15 residues. CDR3 DNA: TGTGCCAGCAGACTCAGCGGGAGTGGCACAGATACGCAGTATTTT. Translation: CASRLSGSGTDTQYF.

The genes are TRBV29-1 and TRBJ2-5; TRBD2 aligns across 12 bases. Germline trimming cut 4 bases from V and 5 bases from J; bases unmatched to any gene: 14. The CDR3 has 17 amino acids. The germline gives CDR1 SQVTM, CDR2 ANQGSEA. CDR3 sequence: CSVVEPGTSGPQETQYF. CDR3 bases: TGCAGCGTTGTCGAGCCGGGGACTAGCGGGCCGCAGGAGACCCAGTACTTC.

This clone was seen only a few times. The chain carries TRBV19 and TRBJ1-5; D remains ambiguous. The V and J ends lost 3 bases and 7 bases respectively, with 10 bases between them. The CDR3 consists of 13 residues. Germline V gives CDR1 LNHDA, CDR2 SQIVND (reference sequence). The CDR3 DNA reads TGTGCCAGTAGTATGCCAGATTCCCAGCCCCAGCATTTT. The encoded protein is CASSMPDSQPQHF.

The chain recombines TRBV4-1 with TRBJ2-5, with TRBD2 matching 16 bases. The J segment lost 3 bases and the V segment lost 6 bases, leaving 7 bases of the junction unmatched. Germline-derived CDR1 and CDR2 are MGHRA and YSYEKL. The CDR3 is 17 amino acids. The CDR3 DNA reads as TGCGCCAGCAGTCCAAAAGGGACTAGCGGGAGGGAAGAGACCCAGTACTTC. Translating it yields CASSPKGTSGREETQYF.

This chain links TRBV7-2 with TRBJ2-3, with a weak D call TRBD2 (7 bases). Between the trimmed V and J ends, which lost 1 base and 0 bases, there was a span of 11 bases. Germline V gene sequence: CDR1 SGHTA, CDR2 FQGNSA. The CDR3 is made up of 16 amino acids. DNA of the CDR3: TGTGCCAGCAGCTTAGATGGGGGGGCTAGCACAGATACGCAGTATTTT. Translated, it gives CASSLDGGASTDTQYF.

The chain employs TRBV2 and TRBJ2-1; D is possibly TRBD2 (5 bases). The V gene's germline CDR1 is SNHLY and CDR2 FYNNEI. The CDR3 sequence is 14 residues long. Trimming shortened V by 2 bases and J by 4 bases, and 9 bases separated the two germline ends. The CDR3 DNA follows: TGTGCCAGCAGTGAAATGGCGGGTTACAATGAGCAGTTCTTC. Protein product: CASSEMAGYNEQFF.

This chain uses TRBV28 with TRBJ1-1; D gene unclear. The germline gives CDR1 MDHEN, CDR2 SYDVKM. V shed 2 bases and J shed 3 bases, with 10 bases lying between them. The CDR3 is 14 amino acids. CDR3 coding DNA: TGTGCCAGCAGTTTAAGCACAGAATACACTGAAGCTTTCTTT. It translates to CASSLSTEYTEAFF.

A word on this clone: The junction and the germline gene differ at one end; a read error may be behind it. The chain joins TRBV6-5 to TRBJ2-7, with a weak D call TRBD2 (5 bases). The length of the CDR3 is 14 residues. CDR1 and CDR2 from the germline V gene are MNHEY and SVGAGI. CDR3 residues: CASSDSRIRGEQYF. The CDR3 coding sequence is TGTGCCAGCAGTGACTCCAGGATTCGGGGCGAGCAGTACTTC.

This clone was picked up one time. The gene calls are TRBV3-1 (or the pseudogene TRBV3-2) and TRBJ2-1; the D is unclear. This CDR3 has 14 residues. V lost 1 base to trimming and J lost 8 bases, with 12 bases between them. The V gene's germline CDR1 is LGHDT and CDR2 YNNKEL (reference sequence). The DNA for the CDR3 is TGTGCCAGCAGCCAAGCCGAGTTTCGGGATGAGCAGTTCTTC. Translating gives CASSQAEFRDEQFF.

The V call is TRBV4-1, the J call TRBJ1-3; 8 bases align to TRBD1. The J segment lost 3 bases and the V segment lost 1 base, leaving 2 bases of the junction unmatched. The CDR3 is 15 residues long. Per the germline V gene, CDR1 is MGHRA and CDR2 is YSYEKL. As DNA, the CDR3 is TGCGCCAGCAGCCAAGTAACAGGGGGTGGAAACACCATATATTTT. Its protein product is CASSQVTGGGNTIYF.

The rearrangement joins TRBV6-5 to TRBJ2-7; 8 nucleotides agree with TRBD2. V was clipped by 6 bases and J by 2 bases; unmatched bases: 6. The CDR3 length is 14 residues. Germline values: CDR1 MNHEY, CDR2 SVGAGI. CDR3 region: CASSRLAQAYEQYF. Written as DNA, the CDR3 is TGTGCCAGCAGCCGACTAGCGCAGGCCTACGAGCAGTACTTC.

This rearrangement joins TRBV7-9 to TRBJ2-7; 10 bases agree with TRBD2. The CDR3 extends over 16 amino acids. J was trimmed by 3 bases and V by 5 bases; bases with no gene match: 10. The germline V gene has CDR1 SEHNR and CDR2 FQNEAQ (reference sequence). This CDR3 is CASSPQLAGLLYEQYF. In DNA, the CDR3 is TGTGCCAGCAGCCCCCAACTAGCGGGATTACTCTACGAGCAGTACTTC.

This clone was seen many times. The chain joins TRBV4-2 to TRBJ1-1; 8 bases are shared with TRBD1. CDR1 and CDR2 from the germline V gene are LGHNA and YNFKEQ. This CDR3 comprises 13 residues. The V gene end was trimmed by 4 bases and the J gene end by 11 bases; junction bases not matched to a gene: 9. CDR3 residues: CASSLGGNRGAFF. CDR3 nucleotides: TGTGCCAGCAGCCTTGGTGGGAACAGGGGGGCTTTCTTT.

The V and J genes are TRBV15 and TRBJ2-2; TRBD1 agrees at 9 bases. The CDR3 consists of 15 residues. V shed 3 bases, J shed 4 bases, and the junction held 3 bases outside the gene matches. Germline assignment: CDR1 LNHNV and CDR2 YYDKDF (reference sequence). In nucleotides, the CDR3 is TGTGCCACCAGCAGGGACAGGGGCGGCACCGGGGAGCTGTTTTTT. Protein sequence: CATSRDRGGTGELFF.

This chain connects TRBV28 to TRBJ2-1; 13 bases match TRBD2. V was pared by 6 bases and J by 0 bases, with 5 bases of the junction left unmatched. The CDR3 is 17 amino acids. Germline lookup yields CDR1 MDHEN and CDR2 SYDVKM. The CDR3 sequence is CASRGTSGIYSYNEQFF. Here the CDR3 DNA reads TGTGCCAGCAGGGGGACTAGCGGGATCTACTCCTACAATGAGCAGTTCTTC.

This chain links TRBV6-5 with TRBJ1-1, with a weak D call TRBD1 (6 bases). The ends were cut back, 5 bases at V and 3 bases at J, with 13 bases in the middle. Germline V lookup: CDR1 MNHEY, CDR2 SVGAGI. This CDR3 spans 14 amino acids. CDR3 in amino acids: CASSLQGGDTEAFF. For the CDR3, the DNA is TGTGCCAGCAGTCTACAGGGTGGGGACACTGAAGCTTTCTTT.

The J gene is TRBJ2-7, the V gene TRBV11-2; 7 bases agree with TRBD1. The CDR3 contains 15 residues. Germline assignment: CDR1 SGHAT and CDR2 FQNNGV. The V and J ends lost 0 bases and 4 bases, in that order; junction bases with no gene match: 6. CDR3 protein: CASSLDPGQIYEQYF. In DNA, the CDR3 is TGTGCCAGCAGCTTAGATCCGGGACAGATTTACGAGCAGTACTTC.

The rearrangement uses TRBV15 and TRBJ1-2; no reliable D call. This CDR3 region has 15 residues. Trimming cost V 0 bases and J 7 bases, with 15 bases left between them. The V gene's germline CDR1 is LNHNV and CDR2 YYDKDF (reference sequence). The CDR3, as DNA: TGTGCCACCAGCAGAGATGGGAGGGAAACGGCTGGCTACACCTTC. Translating gives CATSRDGRETAGYTF.